This paragraph covers one TCR beta chain sequence. The junction and the germline gene differ at one end; a read error may be behind it. The source of the sample is a study of T cell changes during pregnancy in multiple sclerosis. Libraries were prepared by immunoSEQ multiplex PCR; TCRdb keeps only in-frame clonotypes and omits some of them. The sample shows around 88,000 clones, almost 95% of them seen only once. Per germline, CDR1 SEHNR and CDR2 FQNEAQ (reference sequence). This CDR3 has 11 residues. This receptor was obtained from a female donor with multiple sclerosis, enrolled in a pregnancy study. V is TRBV7-9 and J is TRBJ2-7; 13 bases are shared with TRBD2. Sequencing was performed on peripheral blood, taken in the first trimester of pregnancy. CDR3 DNA: TGTGCCAGCAGCCTCGGGACTAGCGGGGAATTC. Its translation is CASSLGTSGEF.